This T cell receptor (beta chain) was profiled in a study of early T cells in non-severe SARS-CoV-2 infection. TCRdb independently ran MiXCR on the 5' RACE reads; one entry per CDR3 protein. The repertoire consists of some 54,000 distinct CDR3 sequences, with roughly a tenth occurring once and the leading ten covering 8.6%. V lost 0 bases to trimming and J lost 1 base, with 8 bases between them. Germline assignment: CDR1 SGHDT and CDR2 YYEEEE. This CDR3 comprises 14 residues. This clonotype has at least ten counts. Sequenced: whole blood. This TCR came from an adult who was a healthcare worker with PCR-confirmed SARS-CoV-2 infection or an uninfected control (not recorded which). The rearrangement uses TRBV5-6 and TRBJ2-7, with D maybe TRBD1 (5 bases). CDR3 in amino acids: CASSLVQVSYEQYF. The CDR3 DNA follows: TGTGCCAGCAGCTTGGTACAGGTATCCTACGAGCAGTACTTC.